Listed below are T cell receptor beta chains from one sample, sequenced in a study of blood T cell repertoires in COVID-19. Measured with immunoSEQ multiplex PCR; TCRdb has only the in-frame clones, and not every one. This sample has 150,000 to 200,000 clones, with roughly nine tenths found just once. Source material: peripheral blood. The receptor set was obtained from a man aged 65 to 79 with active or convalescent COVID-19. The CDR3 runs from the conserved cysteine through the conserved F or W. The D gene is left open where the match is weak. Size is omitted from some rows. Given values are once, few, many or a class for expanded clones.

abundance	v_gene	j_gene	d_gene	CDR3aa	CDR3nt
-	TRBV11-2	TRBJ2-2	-	CASSSSRLWAGELFF	TGTGCCAGCAGCTCCTCCCGACTTTGGGCCGGGGAGCTGTTTTTT
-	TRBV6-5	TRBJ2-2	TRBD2	CASSYSSGRDTGELFF	TGTGCCAGCAGTTACTCTAGCGGGAGGGACACCGGGGAGCTGTTTTTT
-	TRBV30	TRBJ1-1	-	CAWSSDNMNTEAFF	TGTGCCTGGAGTAGTGACAACATGAACACTGAAGCTTTCTTT
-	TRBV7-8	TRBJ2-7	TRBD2	CASSFSGSPKSYEQYF	TGTGCCAGCAGCTTTAGCGGGAGCCCCAAATCCTACGAGCAGTACTTC
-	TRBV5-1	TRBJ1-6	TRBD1	CASSEDRVSASPLHF	TGCGCCAGCAGCGAAGACAGGGTTAGTGCTTCACCCCTCCACTTT
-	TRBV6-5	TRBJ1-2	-	CASKERRAGRSGYTF	TGTGCCAGCAAGGAAAGGCGCGCGGGTCGGTCGGGCTACACCTTC
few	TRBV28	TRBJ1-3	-	CASTPRPGNTIYF	TGTGCCAGCACCCCTAGACCCGGAAACACCATATATTTT
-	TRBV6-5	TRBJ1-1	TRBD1	CASSPTGKAEAFF	TGTGCCAGCAGTCCGACAGGGAAGGCTGAAGCTTTCTTT
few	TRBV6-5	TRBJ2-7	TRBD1	CASRYGTGWSEQYF	TGTGCCAGCAGGTACGGGACAGGGTGGAGTGAGCAGTACTTC
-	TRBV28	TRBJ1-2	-	CATNSNTIYGYTF	TGTGCCACCAACTCGAATACGATCTATGGCTACACCTTC
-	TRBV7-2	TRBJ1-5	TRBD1	CASSLQGAGQPQHF	TGTGCCAGCAGCTTACAGGGGGCTGGTCAGCCCCAGCATTTT
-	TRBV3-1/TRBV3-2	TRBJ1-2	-	CASSQRGPTARGYTF	TGTGCCAGCAGCCAACGAGGGCCGACCGCTCGTGGCTACACCTTC
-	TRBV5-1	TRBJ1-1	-	CASSLGTANTEAFF	TGCGCCAGCAGCTTGGGGACAGCGAACACTGAAGCTTTCTTT
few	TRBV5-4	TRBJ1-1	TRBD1	CASSYNRGTEAFF	TGTGCCAGCAGCTACAACAGGGGAACTGAAGCTTTCTTT
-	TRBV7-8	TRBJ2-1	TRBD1	CASSAHRDRDFYNEQFF	TGTGCCAGCAGCGCCCACCGGGACAGGGACTTCTACAATGAGCAGTTCTTC
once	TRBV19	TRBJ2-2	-	CASSHPRVAGELFF	TGTGCCAGTAGCCACCCTAGAGTGGCCGGGGAGCTGTTTTTT
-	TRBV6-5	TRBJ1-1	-	CASSNHGGMNTEAFF	TGTGCCAGCAGCAACCATGGGGGGATGAACACTGAAGCTTTCTTT
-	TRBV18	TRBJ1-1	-	CASSPLERGVNTEAFF	TGTGCCAGCTCACCCTTGGAAAGGGGCGTAAACACTGAAGCTTTCTTT
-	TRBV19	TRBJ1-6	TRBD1	CASSITGTVHSPLHF	TGTGCCAGTAGTATCACCGGGACAGTTCACTCACCCCTCCACTTT
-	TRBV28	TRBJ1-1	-	CAIVRDANTEAFF	TGTGCCATTGTTCGGGATGCGAACACTGAAGCTTTCTTT
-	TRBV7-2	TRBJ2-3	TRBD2	CASSPTSGRGTDTQYF	TGTGCCAGCAGCCCGACTAGCGGGAGGGGTACAGATACGCAGTATTTT
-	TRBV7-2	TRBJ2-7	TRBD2	CASSSLSGLVYEQYF	TGTGCCAGCAGCTCCCTCTCGGGACTAGTGTACGAGCAGTACTTC
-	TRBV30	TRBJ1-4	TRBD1	CAWSDTGGTNEKLFF	TGTGCCTGGAGCGATACAGGGGGCACTAATGAAAAACTGTTTTTT
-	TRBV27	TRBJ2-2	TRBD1	CASSFRGMNTGELFF	TGTGCCAGCAGTTTCAGGGGGATGAACACCGGGGAGCTGTTTTTT
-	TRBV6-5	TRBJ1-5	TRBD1	CASSYQQGAGQPQHF	TGTGCCAGCAGTTACCAACAGGGGGCAGGACAGCCCCAGCATTTT
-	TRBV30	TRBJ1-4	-	CAWTPAGEKLFF	TGTGCCTGGACTCCCGCGGGTGAAAAACTGTTTTTT
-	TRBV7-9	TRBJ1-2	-	CASSLVNRQDSYGYTF	TGTGCCAGCAGCTTAGTAAATAGACAGGACAGCTATGGCTACACCTTC
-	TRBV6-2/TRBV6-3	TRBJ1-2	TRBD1	CASSYSKDRGSNYGYTF	TGTGCCAGCAGTTACTCGAAGGACAGGGGATCTAACTATGGCTACACCTTC
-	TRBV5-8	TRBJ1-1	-	CASSLTWGQGTEAFF	TGTGCCAGCAGCTTGACCTGGGGGCAGGGCACTGAAGCTTTCTTT